This TCR beta chain was identified during a study of control samples from healthy donors and cancer patients. Libraries were prepared by immunoSEQ multiplex PCR; TCRdb keeps only in-frame clonotypes and omits some of them. The data show 84,000 or so clones, roughly 89% seen once. The V and J ends lost 5 bases and 4 bases, in that order; junction bases with no gene match: 4. Germline values: CDR1 SGHRS, CDR2 YFSETQ. The CDR3 loop spans 14 amino acids. V and J are TRBV5-1 and TRBJ2-5; 11 nucleotides align to TRBD2. Sequences were obtained from blood. The TCR comes from a man aged 25 to 45 in good health. The CDR3: CASSIAGGPETQYF. CDR3 coding DNA: TGCGCCAGCAGTATAGCGGGGGGGCCAGAGACCCAGTACTTC.